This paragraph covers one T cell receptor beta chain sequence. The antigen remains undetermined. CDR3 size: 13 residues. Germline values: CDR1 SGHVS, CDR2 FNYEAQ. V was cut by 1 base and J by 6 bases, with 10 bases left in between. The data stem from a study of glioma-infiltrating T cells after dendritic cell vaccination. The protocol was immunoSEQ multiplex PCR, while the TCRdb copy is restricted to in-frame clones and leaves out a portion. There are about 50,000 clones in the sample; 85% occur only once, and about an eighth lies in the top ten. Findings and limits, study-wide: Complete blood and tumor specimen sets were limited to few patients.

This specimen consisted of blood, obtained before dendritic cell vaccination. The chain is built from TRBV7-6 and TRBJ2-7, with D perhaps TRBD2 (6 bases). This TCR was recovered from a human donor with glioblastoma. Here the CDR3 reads CASSLERGLEQYF. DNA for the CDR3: TGTGCCAGCAGCTTAGAGAGGGGACTCGAGCAGTACTTC.